This T cell receptor (beta chain) stems from a study of T cell responses to AZD1222 COVID-19 vaccine. Profiling relied on immunoSEQ multiplex PCR, and the TCRdb table lists in-frame clones only, not all of them. The table shows about 130,000 clones, with roughly 94% occurring only once. Germline CDR1 reads LNHNV; CDR2 reads YYDKDF (reference sequence). The length of the CDR3 is 15 residues. V was shortened by 1 base and J by 7 bases, with 13 bases between the two germline ends. The chain employs TRBV15 and TRBJ1-4; D remains ambiguous. The TCR comes from an adult in good health. The sample consisted of peripheral blood, taken on day 0 of AZD1222 vaccination. The CDR3, as DNA: TGTGCCACCAGCAGAGCCTGGGCAGGTTCTGAAAAACTGTTTTTT. It translates to CATSRAWAGSEKLFF.